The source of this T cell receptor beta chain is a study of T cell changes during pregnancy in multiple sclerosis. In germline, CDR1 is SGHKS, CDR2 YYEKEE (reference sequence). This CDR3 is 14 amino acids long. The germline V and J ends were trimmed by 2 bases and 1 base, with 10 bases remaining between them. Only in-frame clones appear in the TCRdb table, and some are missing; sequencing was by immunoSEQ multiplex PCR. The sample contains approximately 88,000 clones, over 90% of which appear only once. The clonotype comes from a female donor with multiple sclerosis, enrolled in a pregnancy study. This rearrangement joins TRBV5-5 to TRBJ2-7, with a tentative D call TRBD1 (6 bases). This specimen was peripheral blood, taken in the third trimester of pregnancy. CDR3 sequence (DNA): TGTGCCAGCAGCTTTGGAGACAGGTCCTACGAGCAGTACTTC. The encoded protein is CASSFGDRSYEQYF.